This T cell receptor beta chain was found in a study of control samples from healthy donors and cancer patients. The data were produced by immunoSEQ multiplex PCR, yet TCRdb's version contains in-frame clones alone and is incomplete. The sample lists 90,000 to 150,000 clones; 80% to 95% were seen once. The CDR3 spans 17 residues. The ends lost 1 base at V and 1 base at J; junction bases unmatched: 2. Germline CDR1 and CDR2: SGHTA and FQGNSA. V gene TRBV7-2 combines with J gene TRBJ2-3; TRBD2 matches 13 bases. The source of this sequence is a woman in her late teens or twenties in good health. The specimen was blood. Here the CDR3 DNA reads TGTGCCAGCAGCTTAGGAGGACTAGCGGGGGGCACAGATACGCAGTATTTT. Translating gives CASSLGGLAGGTDTQYF.